The entry that follows covers one TCR beta chain sequence. Its antigen is not identified. This specimen belongs to a study of a mutant IDH1 vaccine in newly diagnosed glioma. About the research overall: Vaccines were first given 4-6 weeks after radiotherapy alone, or with temozolomide cycles. The treated population exhibited a male proportion of around 62%, a female proportion of about 40%, and a mean age of about 40 years. The therapy given earlier, which was standard therapy, consisted of radiotherapy, temozolomide, or both, and most of the patients received both. General study results and limits: Pseudoprogression seemed unlinked to shifts in top peripheral T cell clonotypes.

The method was immunoSEQ multiplex PCR; TCRdb's version includes in-frame clones alone and lacks a portion of them. The table includes roughly 60,000 clones, roughly 80% detected once. Time point specified: week 23, last vaccination. Doses consisted of 300 ug of mutant IDH1 20-mer peptide each, paired with topical imiquimod. Germline CDR1 SGHRS, CDR2 YFSETQ. Between the trimmed V and J ends, which lost 0 bases and 2 bases, there was a span of 13 bases. The CDR3 has 16 amino acids. This clonotype was obtained from a man in his forties with glioma. The chain is built from TRBV5-1 and TRBJ2-3; D possibly matches TRBD1 or TRBD2 (6 bases each). The specimen comprised PBMCs, sampled from a glioma patient whose treatment included an IDH1 peptide vaccine. CDR3 sequence (DNA): TGCGCCAGCAGCTTGGAGGACCGGGGGCACACAGATACGCAGTATTTT. This gives the protein CASSLEDRGHTDTQYF.